One and the same sample provided the 20 T cell receptor beta chains below, sequenced in a study of T-cell reconstitution after alpha-beta-depleted transplantation in children. It was with unique molecular identifiers that the TCRbeta library was prepared. TCRdb recomputed calls from the PCR reads with MiXCR, one row per CDR3 protein. This table has hundreds of thousands of distinct CDR3 sequences, about an eighth appearing once. Material: PBMCs, mostly from graft donor cells, obtained 360 days after TCRalphabeta/CD19-depleted stem cell transplant. The receptors here all came from a male patient younger than 18 who had a stem cell transplant for acute myeloid leukemia, so the T cells may come from the graft donor.

This clonotype was detected a few times. CDR3 nucleotides: TGTGCCAGCAGTTTAGTGTCAGCGAAGGAGACCCAGTACTTC. Amino acid sequence: CASSLVSAKETQYF. The chain has TRBV12-3 or TRBV12-4 and TRBJ2-5; D remains unclear. The CDR3 length is 14 residues. The V end lost 1 base, the J end lost 5 bases, and 11 bases lay between the germline ends.

The chain joins TRBV24-1 to TRBJ2-1; TRBD1 agrees at 10 bases. Germline CDR1 and CDR2: KGHDR and SFDVKD. This CDR3 is 15 amino acids long. V was pared by 3 bases and J by 8 bases, with 6 bases of the junction left unmatched. CDR3 loop: CATSDTGQGRDEQFF. The CDR3, as DNA: TGTGCCACCAGTGATACGGGACAGGGGAGAGATGAGCAGTTCTTC.

This clonotype showed up just a few times. V gene TRBV4-3 combines with J gene TRBJ2-7, with 16 bases that match TRBD2. The germline CDR1 and CDR2 sequences are LGHNA and YSLEER. J gave up 2 bases and V 0 bases, and 10 bases lay outside the gene matches. The CDR3 loop spans 20 amino acids. The CDR3 DNA reads TGCGCCAGCAGCCAAGATCTGGGACTAGCGGGAGGGCCGGACACCTACGAGCAGTACTTC. It specifies CASSQDLGLAGGPDTYEQYF.

Ten or more counts support this clonotype. The J gene is TRBJ2-1, the V gene TRBV20-1; 9 bases are shared with TRBD2. The germline V gene encodes CDR1 DFQATT and CDR2 SNEGSKA (reference sequence). The CDR3 is 19 residues long. V was clipped by 6 bases and J by 2 bases; unmatched bases: 20. Here the CDR3 DNA reads TGCAGTGCCCAGAGGTGGGCTAGCGGGACCCAAACTGCCTACAATGAGCAGTTCTTC. As protein: CSAQRWASGTQTAYNEQFF.

This clonotype has a handful of counts. V gene TRBV20-1 combines with J gene TRBJ2-1; no reliable D call. The germline V and J ends were trimmed by 7 bases and 8 bases, with 12 bases remaining between them. CDR3 size: 11 residues. Germline-derived CDR1 and CDR2 are DFQATT and SNEGSKA (reference sequence). The CDR3 sequence: CSVLLVDEQFF. As DNA, the CDR3 is TGCAGTGTCCTCCTAGTTGATGAGCAGTTCTTC.

This clonotype was counted only a few times. This sequence joins TRBV19 and TRBJ2-1; 11 bases are shared with TRBD2. Trimming removed 6 bases from V and 3 bases from J; junction bases left unmatched: 1. From germline, CDR1 is LNHDA and CDR2 SQIVND (reference sequence). This CDR3 contains 14 residues. The CDR3 is CASRTSGIYNEQFF. CDR3 in DNA: TGTGCCAGTAGGACTAGCGGGATCTACAATGAGCAGTTCTTC.

This clonotype turned up a few times. CDR3 nucleotide sequence: TGTGCCAGCAGCGTAACTAGCGGGAGCTATGAGCAGTTCTTC. Residues: CASSVTSGSYEQFF. This chain links TRBV9 with TRBJ2-1; TRBD2 matches at 11 bases. The CDR3 totals 14 residues. With V trimmed by 1 base and J by 8 bases, 2 bases remained unmatched. The V gene's germline CDR1 is SGDLS and CDR2 YYNGEE.

This clonotype has more than one count but fewer than ten. V usage is TRBV4-3 and J usage is TRBJ2-1; D is unclear. The CDR3 runs 15 residues. Trimming stripped 1 base from V and 9 bases from J, with 16 bases between. Per the germline V gene, CDR1 is LGHNA and CDR2 is YSLEER. This chain's CDR3 is CASSQGLDGWVEQFF. DNA of the CDR3: TGCGCCAGCAGCCAAGGGCTGGATGGTTGGGTTGAGCAGTTCTTC.

Many counts were recorded for this clonotype. This chain uses TRBV4-3 with TRBJ2-5, with 8 bases identical to TRBD1. The V gene's germline CDR1 is LGHNA and CDR2 YSLEER. Losses at the gene ends were 1 base for V and 2 bases for J; bases not matched to a gene: 3. The CDR3 totals 15 residues. The CDR3 DNA reads as TGCGCCAGCAGCCAAGTAGGGACAGGTCAAGAGACCCAGTACTTC. Residues: CASSQVGTGQETQYF.

This clonotype has only a few counts. This chain links TRBV12-3 or TRBV12-4 with TRBJ2-2; D possibly matches TRBD1 or TRBD2 (6 bases each). Trimming removed 6 bases from V and 1 base from J, with 21 bases in between. The CDR3 consists of 18 residues. The CDR3 reads CASSPLGRGGWNTGELFF. CDR3 DNA: TGTGCCAGCAGCCCTCTGGGCAGGGGAGGTTGGAACACCGGGGAGCTGTTTTTT.

This chain joins TRBV4-2 and TRBJ2-1, with 10 bases lining up with TRBD2. This CDR3 is built from 15 residues. After removal of 0 bases from V and 14 bases from J, the junction contained 10 bases not matched to a gene. Looked up from germline, CDR1 is LGHNA and CDR2 is YNFKEQ. The CDR3 sequence: CASSQDRPSGSSEFF. CDR3 in DNA: TGTGCCAGCAGCCAAGATAGGCCTAGCGGGAGTTCGGAGTTCTTC.

The chain combines TRBV9 with TRBJ2-6; D may be TRBD1 or TRBD2 (5 bases each). The CDR3 loop spans 16 amino acids. CDR1 and CDR2 (germline): SGDLS, YYNGEE. V was pared by 4 bases and J by 0 bases, with 11 bases between. The CDR3 sequence is CASSPPGSSGANVLTF. CDR3 nucleotide sequence: TGTGCCAGCAGCCCCCCAGGGAGCTCTGGGGCCAACGTCCTGACTTTC. Based on the CDR3 plus reference TRBV9 and TRBJ2-6, the full variable domain is DSGVTQTPKHLITATGQRVTLRCSPRSGDLSVYWYQQSLDQGLQFLIQYYNGEERAKGNILERFSAQQFPDLHSELNLSSLELGDSALYFCASSPPGSSGANVLTFGAGSRLTVL.

This chain uses TRBV14 with TRBJ2-5, with 12 nucleotides matching TRBD2. V shed 2 bases and J 2 bases; nucleotides not matched to a gene: 3. Germline V lookup: CDR1 SGHDN, CDR2 FVKESK. The CDR3 has 16 amino acids. The CDR3 bases are TGTGCCAGCAGCCAACTAGCGGGAGGGCGGCAAGAGACCCAGTACTTC. Translation gives CASSQLAGGRQETQYF. The full variable domain, in which reference TRBV14 and TRBJ2-5 provide the parts outside the CDR3, is EAGVTQFPSHSVIEKGQTVTLRCDPISGHDNLYWYRRVMGKEIKFLLHFVKESKQDESGMPNNRFLAERTGGTYSTLKVQPAELEDSGVYFCASSQLAGGRQETQYFGPGTRLLVL.

The rearrangement links TRBV27 to TRBJ2-2, with 8 bases lining up with TRBD2. V trimming: 5 bases; J trimming: 6 bases; junction bases outside the gene matches: 5. The CDR3 is 14 residues long. Germline-derived CDR1 and CDR2 are MNHEY and SMNVEV (reference sequence). This CDR3 is CASSQLADPGELFF. As DNA, the CDR3 is TGTGCCAGCAGTCAACTAGCGGACCCCGGGGAGCTGTTTTTT.

This clonotype was seen repeatedly, ten times or more. The chain carries TRBV28 and TRBJ2-7; TRBD2 matches at 7 bases. Trimming removed 2 bases from V and 0 bases from J; junction bases left unmatched: 4. Germline V gene lookup returns CDR1 MDHEN and CDR2 SYDVKM. The CDR3 sequence is 15 residues long. Written as DNA, the CDR3 is TGTGCCAGCAGTTTAGGAGCGGGGTCCTCCTACGAGCAGTACTTC. It yields the protein CASSLGAGSSYEQYF.

This clonotype has only a few counts. This chain links TRBV25-1 with TRBJ2-5, with D possibly TRBD1 on 6 matching bases. V was cut by 2 bases and J by 2 bases, with 12 bases left in between. The CDR3 contains 15 residues. Per the germline V gene, CDR1 is MGHDK and CDR2 is SYGVNS. The CDR3 DNA reads TGTGCCAGCAGTGAAACAGGGTATGGGCAAGAGACCCAGTACTTC. Translation: CASSETGYGQETQYF.

The J gene is TRBJ2-5, the V gene TRBV25-1; D may be TRBD1 (6 bases). The CDR3 has 17 residues. Germline V gives CDR1 MGHDK, CDR2 SYGVNS. Trimming stripped 1 base from V and 1 base from J, with 16 bases between. The CDR3 is CASSELANRATQETQYF. The CDR3 bases are TGTGCCAGCAGTGAATTGGCCAACAGGGCAACCCAAGAGACCCAGTACTTC.

Turning to this clonotype: A much larger clone lies a single base off, so this may be a read error. This chain links TRBV6-2 or TRBV6-3 with TRBJ1-1; no firm D call. The CDR3 has 13 amino acids. Germline values: CDR1 MNHEY, CDR2 SVGEGT. Trimming cost V 2 bases and J 0 bases, with 4 bases left between them. Here the CDR3 DNA reads TGTGCCAGCAGTTACCCGGTGAACACTGAAGCTTTCTTT. It specifies CASSYPVNTEAFF.

This clonotype was found many times. A read error may account for a junction end that differs from germline. The rearrangement links TRBV7-6 to TRBJ2-1; the match to TRBD2 covers 7 bases. There are 15 residues in the CDR3. CDR1 SGHVS and CDR2 FNYEAQ come from the germline V gene. The DNA for the CDR3 is TGTGCTAGCAGCCCCGACGGGGGGTCCTACAATGAGCAGTTCTTC. Amino acid sequence: CASSPDGGSYNEQFF.

This clonotype was detected only a few times. This chain connects TRBV7-9 to TRBJ2-3; 7 positions match TRBD1. This CDR3 comprises 14 residues. V lost 5 bases and J lost 4; bases outside the gene matches: 6. CDR1 SEHNR and CDR2 FQNEAQ come from the germline V gene (reference sequence). CDR3 DNA: TGTGCCAGCAGCCCTTATCAGGGGGCAGATACGCAGTATTTT. This translates into CASSPYQGADTQYF.